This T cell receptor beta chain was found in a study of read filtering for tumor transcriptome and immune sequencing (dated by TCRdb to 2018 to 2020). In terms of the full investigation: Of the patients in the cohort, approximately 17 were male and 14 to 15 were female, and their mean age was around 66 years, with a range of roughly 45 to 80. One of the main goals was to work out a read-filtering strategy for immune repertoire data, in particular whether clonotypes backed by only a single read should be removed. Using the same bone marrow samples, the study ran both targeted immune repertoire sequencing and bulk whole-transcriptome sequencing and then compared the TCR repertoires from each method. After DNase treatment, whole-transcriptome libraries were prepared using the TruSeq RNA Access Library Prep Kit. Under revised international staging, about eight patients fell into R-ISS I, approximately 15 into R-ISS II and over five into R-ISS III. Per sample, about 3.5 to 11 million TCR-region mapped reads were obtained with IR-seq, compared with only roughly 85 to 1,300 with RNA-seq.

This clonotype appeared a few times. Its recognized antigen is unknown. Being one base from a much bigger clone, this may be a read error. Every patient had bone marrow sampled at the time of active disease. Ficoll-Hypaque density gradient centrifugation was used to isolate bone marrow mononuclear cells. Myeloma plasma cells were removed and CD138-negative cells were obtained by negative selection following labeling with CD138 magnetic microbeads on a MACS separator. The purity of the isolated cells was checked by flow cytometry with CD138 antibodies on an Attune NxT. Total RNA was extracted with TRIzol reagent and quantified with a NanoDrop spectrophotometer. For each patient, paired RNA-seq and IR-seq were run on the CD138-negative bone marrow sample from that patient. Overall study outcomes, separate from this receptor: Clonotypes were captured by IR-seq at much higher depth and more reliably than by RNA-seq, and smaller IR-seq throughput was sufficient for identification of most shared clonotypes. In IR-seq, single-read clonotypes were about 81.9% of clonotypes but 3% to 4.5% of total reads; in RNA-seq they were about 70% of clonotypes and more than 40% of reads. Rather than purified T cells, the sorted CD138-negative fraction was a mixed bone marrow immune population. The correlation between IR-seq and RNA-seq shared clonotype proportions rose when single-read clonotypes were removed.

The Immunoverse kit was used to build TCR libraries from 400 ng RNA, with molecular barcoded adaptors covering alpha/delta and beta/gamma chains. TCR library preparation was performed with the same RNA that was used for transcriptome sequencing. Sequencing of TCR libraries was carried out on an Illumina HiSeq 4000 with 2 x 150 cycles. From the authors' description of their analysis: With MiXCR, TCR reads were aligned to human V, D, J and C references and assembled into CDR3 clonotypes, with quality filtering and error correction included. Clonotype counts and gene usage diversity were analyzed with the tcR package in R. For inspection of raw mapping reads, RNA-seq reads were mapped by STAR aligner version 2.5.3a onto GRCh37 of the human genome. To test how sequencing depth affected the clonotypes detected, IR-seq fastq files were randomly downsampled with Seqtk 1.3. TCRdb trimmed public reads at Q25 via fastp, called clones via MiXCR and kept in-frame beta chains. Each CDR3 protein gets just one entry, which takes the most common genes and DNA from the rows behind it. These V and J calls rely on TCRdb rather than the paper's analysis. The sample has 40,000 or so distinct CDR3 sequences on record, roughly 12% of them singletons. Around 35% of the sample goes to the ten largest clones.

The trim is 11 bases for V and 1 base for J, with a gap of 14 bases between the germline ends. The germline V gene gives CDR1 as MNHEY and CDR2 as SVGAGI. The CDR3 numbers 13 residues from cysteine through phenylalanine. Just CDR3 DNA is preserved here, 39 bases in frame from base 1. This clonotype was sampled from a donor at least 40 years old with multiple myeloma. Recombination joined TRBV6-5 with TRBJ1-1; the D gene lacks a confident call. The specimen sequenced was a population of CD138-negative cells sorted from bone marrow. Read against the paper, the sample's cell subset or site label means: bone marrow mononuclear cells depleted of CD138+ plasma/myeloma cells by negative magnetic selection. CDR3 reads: CASAAPANTEAFF. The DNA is TGTGCCTCTGCAGCACCTGCGAACACTGAAGCTTTCTTT.